Each of the 14 T cell receptor beta chains below was sequenced from the same sample in a study of shared clonotypes between healthy human individuals. Sequencing was performed with immunoSEQ multiplex PCR; in TCRdb, only in-frame clones are kept and a portion is missing. The table records some 2.1 million clones, approximately 94% of them present only once. Terminally differentiated effector memory CD45RA+ cells were excluded from the naive CD8 cells, which were CD45RO-negative and positively selected for CCR7. Material: naive CD8+ T cells sorted from blood. These TCRs come from a man between 18 and 35 years old in good health.

The rearrangement links TRBV4-3 to TRBJ1-2; D perhaps matches TRBD1 (5 bases). The V gene's germline CDR1 is LGHNA and CDR2 YSLEER. V gave up 1 base and J gave up 8 bases, with 17 bases separating them. The CDR3 consists of 15 residues. This CDR3 is CASSQAGDLARGYTF. DNA of the CDR3: TGCGCCAGCAGCCAAGCTGGGGACTTGGCGAGGGGCTACACCTTC.

About this clone itself: Other DNA sequences from this sample encode an identical CDR3 as well. This chain uses TRBV30 with TRBJ1-1; D is unresolved. Per germline, CDR1 GTSNPN and CDR2 SVGIG (reference sequence). This CDR3 spans 13 amino acids. V was clipped by 0 bases and J by 3 bases, with 8 bases between them. The CDR3 protein is CAWSVFRDTEAFF. As DNA, the CDR3 is TGTGCCTGGAGTGTGTTTAGGGACACTGAAGCTTTCTTT.

The V call is TRBV5-1, the J call TRBJ2-7, with 8 bases identical to TRBD2. J gave up 3 bases and V 4 bases, and 9 bases lay outside the gene matches. This CDR3 region has 15 residues. The germline V gene encodes CDR1 SGHRS and CDR2 YFSETQ. The CDR3 sequence: CASSLGLALIYEQYF. The CDR3 DNA is TGCGCCAGCAGCCTAGGACTAGCCCTAATCTACGAGCAGTACTTC.

The chain couples TRBV6-5 to TRBJ2-7; D is tentatively TRBD1 or TRBD2 (6 bases each). V was pared by 6 bases and J by 7 bases, with 19 bases between. The CDR3 runs 14 residues. Per the germline V gene, CDR1 is MNHEY and CDR2 is SVGAGI. This chain's CDR3 is CASREGVGSREQYF. CDR3 sequence (DNA): TGTGCCAGCAGGGAGGGGGTTGGTTCGCGGGAGCAGTACTTC.

A single count supports this clone. The chain combines TRBV7-9 with TRBJ2-1; 11 positions agree with TRBD2. The trim removed 8 bases at V and 7 bases at J, leaving 7 bases unmatched. CDR1 and CDR2 (germline): SEHNR, FQNEAQ (reference sequence). The CDR3 consists of 14 residues. Here the CDR3 DNA reads TGTGCCAGCGAGGTAGCGGGGGGGCTAAATGAGCAGTTCTTC. It encodes CASEVAGGLNEQFF.

This chain links TRBV7-8 with TRBJ2-7; 10 bases match TRBD2. This CDR3 spans 15 amino acids. The germline V gene encodes CDR1 SGHVS and CDR2 FQNEAQ. V shed 5 bases and J 4 bases; nucleotides not matched to a gene: 8. This CDR3 is CASSPGGLALYEQYF. As DNA, the CDR3 is TGTGCCAGCAGCCCCGGGGGACTAGCGCTTTACGAGCAGTACTTC. Drawing the rest from reference TRBV7-8 and TRBJ2-7, the complete variable domain is GAGVSQSPRYKVAKRGQDVALRCDPISGHVSLFWYQQALGQGPEFLTYFQNEAQLDKSGLPSDRFFAERPEGSVSTLKIQRTQQEDSAVYLCASSPGGLALYEQYFGPGTRLTVT.

In regard to this clone: The sample contains more than one DNA sequence encoding this CDR3. J is TRBJ2-7 and V is TRBV11-3, with a tentative D call TRBD2 (6 bases). Germline values: CDR1 SGHNT, CDR2 YENEEA. This CDR3 is built from 14 residues. The V and J ends lost 1 base and 4 bases respectively, with 11 bases between them. The CDR3 region is CASSLGGAGYEQYF. The DNA for the CDR3 is TGTGCCAGCAGCTTAGGCGGGGCCGGGTACGAGCAGTACTTC.

V and J are TRBV28 and TRBJ2-7, with D unresolved. V was cut by 2 bases and J by 4 bases, with 6 bases left in between. The germline V gene has CDR1 MDHEN and CDR2 SYDVKM. This CDR3 region has 12 residues. The CDR3 loop reads CASSLAIYEQYF. CDR3 bases: TGTGCCAGCAGTTTAGCCATATACGAGCAGTACTTC.

V and J are TRBV13 and TRBJ2-5; 10 bases align to TRBD2. In germline, CDR1 is PRHDT, CDR2 FYEKMQ (reference sequence). There are 14 residues in the CDR3. V dropped 3 bases and J dropped 4; count of bases not matched to a gene: 2. The CDR3 reads CASSFSGRTETQYF. CDR3 DNA: TGTGCCAGCAGCTTTAGCGGGAGGACAGAGACCCAGTACTTC.

As regards this clone: The identical CDR3 is also encoded by other nucleotide sequences in the sample. The rearrangement uses TRBV9 and TRBJ2-6; no clear D gene. The CDR3 length is 15 residues. Germline assignment: CDR1 SGDLS and CDR2 YYNGEE. V was cut by 0 bases and J by 0 bases, with 4 bases left in between. The CDR3 loop reads CASSVASSGANVLTF. The CDR3 DNA follows: TGTGCCAGCAGCGTAGCCAGCTCTGGGGCCAACGTCCTGACTTTC.

The chain joins TRBV7-2 to TRBJ2-2, with 7 nucleotides matching TRBD2. The CDR3 is made up of 16 amino acids. The germline gives CDR1 SGHTA, CDR2 FQGNSA. V was clipped by 5 bases and J by 6 bases; unmatched bases: 12. CDR3 sequence: CASSKKRLAAAGELFF. The CDR3 region has the DNA TGTGCCAGCAGCAAAAAGCGCCTAGCGGCCGCCGGGGAGCTGTTTTTT. Full variable domain (outside the CDR3, taken from reference TRBV7-2 and TRBJ2-2): GAGVSQSPSNKVTEKGKDVELRCDPISGHTALYWYRQSLGQGLEFLIYFQGNSAPDKSGLPSDRFSAERTGGSVSTLTIQRTQQEDSAVYLCASSKKRLAAAGELFFGEGSRLTVL.

A remark on this clone: This sample also contains other DNA sequences that code for the same CDR3. The chain has TRBV9 and TRBJ2-3, with D hard to call. Per germline, CDR1 SGDLS and CDR2 YYNGEE. This CDR3 comprises 13 residues. Trimming shortened V by 0 bases and J by 4 bases, and 6 bases separated the two germline ends. CDR3: CASSVGLADTQYF. The CDR3 DNA reads TGTGCCAGCAGCGTAGGACTGGCAGATACGCAGTATTTT.

The chain links TRBV14 to TRBJ2-7; possible D gene TRBD1, 5 bases. Per germline, CDR1 SGHDN and CDR2 FVKESK. CDR3 length: 14 residues. V lost 4 bases to trimming and J lost 3 bases, with 13 bases between them. CDR3 sequence reads: CASSPLDTDYEQYF. The CDR3 region has the DNA TGTGCCAGCAGCCCCCTGGACACCGACTACGAGCAGTACTTC.

The V gene is TRBV11-2, the J gene TRBJ1-2, with a weak D call TRBD1 (5 bases). V was cut by 6 bases and J by 12 bases, with 17 bases left in between. The CDR3 covers 12 residues. Germline V gives CDR1 SGHAT, CDR2 FQNNGV. This chain's CDR3 is CASREVTEFHTF. The CDR3 nucleotides read TGTGCCAGCAGAGAGGTGACAGAATTCCACACCTTC.